One sample yielded the 5 T cell receptor beta chains listed below, sequenced in a study of blood T cell repertoires in COVID-19. Profiled with immunoSEQ multiplex PCR; TCRdb holds only in-frame clones, not every one. The sample carries a few hundred thousand clones, over 85% recorded once. Sequencing input: PBMCs or T cells enriched from blood (not recorded which). Receptors originate from a woman aged 55-75 years who had recovered from COVID-19.

This clone was seen only once. V is TRBV30 and J is TRBJ2-3; D is possibly TRBD2 (5 bases). CDR1 and CDR2 (germline): GTSNPN, SVGIG (reference sequence). The CDR3 runs 13 residues. V was clipped by 4 bases and J by 8 bases, with 16 bases between them. The CDR3 bases are TGTGCCTGGACTAGCTCGGGTTTGGGTACGCAGTATTTT. Amino acid sequence: CAWTSSGLGTQYF.

This rearrangement joins TRBV15 to TRBJ1-2; TRBD1 is a possible D gene (6 bases). There are 12 residues in the CDR3. Germline-derived CDR1 and CDR2 are LNHNV and YYDKDF (reference sequence). Trimming cost V 3 bases and J 8 bases, with 10 bases left between them. The CDR3 nucleotides are TGTGCCACCAGCAGGCAGGGGCAGGGCTACACCTTC. It yields the protein CATSRQGQGYTF.

This clone showed up just once. The chain is built from TRBV29-1 and TRBJ1-1, with D possibly being TRBD1 (5 bases). V lost 5 bases, J lost 0 bases, and 10 bases lay in between. Germline CDR1 SQVTM, CDR2 ANQGSEA. The CDR3 sequence is 13 residues long. The CDR3 protein is CSVQTQVNTEAFF. CDR3 nucleotide sequence: TGCAGCGTTCAAACACAGGTGAACACTGAAGCTTTCTTT. Full variable domain (remainder filled in from reference TRBV29-1 and TRBJ1-1): SAVISQKPSRDICQRGTSLTIQCQVDSQVTMMFWYRQQPGQSLTLIATANQGSEATYESGFVIDKFPISRPNLTFSTLTVSNMSPEDSSIYLCSVQTQVNTEAFFGQGTRLTVV.

V usage is TRBV5-4 and J usage is TRBJ2-1; the D gene is possibly TRBD1 (5 bases). CDR1 is SGHNT, CDR2 YYREEE, per germline (reference sequence). The CDR3 runs 12 residues. V lost 4 bases and J 8 bases, leaving 10 bases between the germline ends. CDR3 nucleotides: TGTGCCAGCAGCCCTGAAGGGGATGAGCAGTTCTTC. Its translation: CASSPEGDEQFF.

V is TRBV5-8 and J is TRBJ2-5; TRBD2 matches at 8 bases. J gave up 1 base and V 0 bases, and 8 bases lay outside the gene matches. This CDR3 has 17 residues. Germline V gives CDR1 SGHTS, CDR2 YDEGEE. This chain's CDR3 is CASSLEGLGTSQETQYF. For the CDR3, the DNA is TGTGCCAGCAGCTTGGAGGGTCTGGGGACTAGCCAAGAGACCCAGTACTTC.